The rows below give T cell receptor beta chains drawn from one sample of a study of blood T cell repertoires in COVID-19. TCRdb's table, derived via immunoSEQ multiplex PCR, lists solely in-frame clones and lacks some. The sample shows about 210,000 clones, about 83% of them seen only once. The sequenced sample was peripheral blood. These receptors came from a man in his forties or fifties with active or convalescent COVID-19. Both conserved end residues are part of each CDR3. The D gene is left open where the match is weak. Part of the rows lack a size; the others show once, few, many or a class for expanded clones.

D gene	clone size	V gene	J gene	CDR3 length	CDR3 protein	CDR3 DNA
TRBD1	-	TRBV27	TRBJ1-2	17	CASSLRTGLRANYGYTF	TGTGCCAGCAGTCTCCGGACAGGGTTGAGGGCTAACTATGGCTACACCTTC
TRBD2	-	TRBV9	TRBJ2-3	15	CASSVSGGAYGTQYF	TGTGCCAGCAGCGTTAGCGGGGGGGCCTACGGTACGCAGTATTTT
TRBD2	-	TRBV19	TRBJ2-3	19	CASSTPRTSGGASPDTQYF	TGTGCCAGTAGTACACCACGGACTAGCGGGGGGGCCTCCCCAGATACGCAGTATTTT
TRBD1	-	TRBV5-1	TRBJ2-2	14	CASSRDSSTGELFF	TGCGCCAGCAGCAGGGACAGTTCAACCGGGGAGCTGTTTTTT
TRBD1	-	TRBV11-2	TRBJ2-7	13	CASSPGQAYEQYF	TGTGCCAGCAGCCCCGGACAGGCTTACGAGCAGTACTTC
TRBD2	-	TRBV13	TRBJ2-5	17	CASSLQGGRAEEETQYF	TGTGCCAGCAGCTTACAAGGCGGGAGGGCCGAAGAAGAGACCCAGTACTTC
-	few	TRBV5-1	TRBJ1-6	16	CASSETASSYNSPLHF	TGCGCCAGCAGCGAGACAGCCAGCTCCTATAATTCACCCCTCCACTTT
-	-	TRBV3-1/TRBV3-2	TRBJ2-4	18	CASSLGLAGSLAKNIQYF	TGTGCCAGCAGCCTTGGACTTGCAGGATCCCTAGCCAAAAACATTCAGTACTTC
TRBD1	-	TRBV19	TRBJ1-6	15	CASSPGQGGNSPLHF	TGTGCCAGTAGTCCCGGACAGGGAGGTAATTCACCCCTCCACTTT
TRBD2	-	TRBV28	TRBJ2-2	17	CASRPQLAGDNTGELFF	TGTGCCAGCAGACCCCAACTAGCGGGAGATAACACCGGGGAGCTGTTTTTT
TRBD1	-	TRBV18	TRBJ1-1	12	CASSAGGSEAFF	TGTGCCAGCTCAGCAGGGGGCAGTGAAGCTTTCTTT
TRBD1	few	TRBV19	TRBJ1-1	17	CASNSPPGTGGWTEAFF	TGTGCCAGTAACTCACCCCCCGGGACAGGGGGCTGGACTGAAGCTTTCTTT
-	-	TRBV7-2	TRBJ1-4	14	CASSFRQGNEKLFF	TGTGCCAGCAGCTTCCGTCAGGGTAATGAAAAACTGTTTTTT
-	-	TRBV5-1	TRBJ2-5	14	CASSGRGQSETQYF	TGCGCCAGCAGCGGAAGAGGACAGTCGGAGACCCAGTACTTC
TRBD2	once	TRBV18	TRBJ2-1	16	CASSPYSPGLANEQFF	TGTGCCAGCTCACCGTACTCCCCGGGACTAGCAAATGAGCAGTTCTTC
TRBD1	-	TRBV5-4	TRBJ2-7	19	CASSGTGTGRLTASYEQYF	TGTGCCAGCAGCGGTACCGGGACAGGGAGATTAACCGCCTCCTACGAGCAGTACTTC
-	-	TRBV5-1	TRBJ2-6	15	CASSPGQTRANVLTF	TGCGCCAGCAGCCCTGGACAGACGAGGGCCAACGTCCTGACTTTC
-	-	TRBV5-6	TRBJ2-7	13	CASSSTDTYEQYF	TGTGCCAGCAGCTCTACAGATACCTACGAGCAGTACTTC
-	-	TRBV15	TRBJ1-5	17	CATSRGFTATREQPQHF	TGTGCCACCAGCAGAGGATTTACGGCGACAAGGGAGCAGCCCCAGCATTTT
TRBD1	-	TRBV29-1	TRBJ2-7	15	CSVEDPRTGPYEQYF	TGCAGCGTTGAAGATCCTAGGACAGGGCCGTACGAGCAGTACTTC
TRBD1	-	TRBV28	TRBJ1-2	16	CASSLSDRGSFYGYTF	TGTGCCAGCAGTTTATCGGACAGGGGCTCCTTCTATGGCTACACCTTC
-	-	TRBV7-8	TRBJ1-3	14	CASSLDRVGNTIYF	TGTGCCAGCAGCTTAGACAGGGTGGGAAACACCATATATTTT
-	-	TRBV5-1	TRBJ2-1	15	CASSLVQGSYNEQFF	TGCGCCAGCAGCTTGGTACAGGGCTCCTACAATGAGCAGTTCTTC
TRBD1	-	TRBV28	TRBJ1-1	15	CASGSLGQGYTEAFF	TGTGCCAGCGGTTCTTTGGGACAGGGGTACACTGAAGCTTTCTTT
TRBD1	-	TRBV7-2	TRBJ1-3	17	CASSSHRGQDSGNTIYF	TGTGCCAGCAGCTCCCACAGGGGGCAGGATTCTGGAAACACCATATATTTT
TRBD1	-	TRBV6-5	TRBJ2-7	12	CASSMTGWEQYF	TGTGCCAGCAGCATGACAGGGTGGGAGCAGTACTTC
-	few	TRBV7-2	TRBJ1-2	16	CASSLASVVGGAGYTF	TGTGCCAGCAGCTTAGCGTCGGTTGTGGGGGGGGCTGGCTACACCTTC
TRBD2	-	TRBV4-1	TRBJ2-7	16	CASSQGPHGGYYEQYF	TGCGCCAGCAGCCAAGGCCCCCACGGGGGGTACTACGAGCAGTACTTC
TRBD1	-	TRBV24-1	TRBJ2-5	14	CATRLGQPQETQYF	TGTGCCACCAGGCTGGGACAGCCTCAAGAGACCCAGTACTTC
-	-	TRBV9	TRBJ1-1	16	CASRDFKKGMNTEAFF	TGTGCCAGCAGAGACTTTAAGAAGGGGATGAACACTGAAGCTTTCTTT
TRBD1	-	TRBV19	TRBJ1-1	11	CASSRTGEAFF	TGTGCCAGTAGTCGGACAGGGGAAGCTTTCTTT
-	-	TRBV6-5	TRBJ1-1	12	CASRQGNTEAFF	TGTGCCAGCAGACAGGGGAACACTGAAGCTTTCTTT
TRBD1	-	TRBV27	TRBJ2-5	14	CASSPQGPQETQYF	TGTGCCAGCAGTCCACAGGGGCCTCAAGAGACCCAGTACTTC
TRBD2	once	TRBV4-3	TRBJ2-5	18	CASSQLRLAGGLRETQYF	TGCGCCAGCAGCCAACTCAGACTAGCGGGGGGCTTGCGGGAGACCCAGTACTTC
-	-	TRBV4-1	TRBJ2-4	15	CASSQEHGVKNIQYF	TGCGCCAGCAGCCAAGAACACGGGGTCAAAAACATTCAGTACTTC
TRBD1	-	TRBV6-5	TRBJ1-1	14	CASRKDRVNTEAFF	TGTGCCAGCAGAAAAGACAGGGTGAACACTGAAGCTTTCTTT
-	once	TRBV29-1	TRBJ2-1	11	CSVDSYNEQFF	TGCAGCGTTGATTCGTACAATGAGCAGTTCTTC
TRBD1	-	TRBV11-2	TRBJ1-2	15	CASSFTGTGNYGYTF	TGTGCCAGCAGCTTTACCGGGACAGGGAACTATGGCTACACCTTC
-	-	TRBV20-1	TRBJ2-5	15	CSASQLWGPAETQYF	TGCAGTGCTAGTCAGTTGTGGGGGCCAGCGGAGACCCAGTACTTC
-	-	TRBV19	TRBJ2-2	14	CASSQGHNTGELFF	TGTGCCAGTAGTCAGGGACATAACACCGGGGAGCTGTTTTTT
-	-	TRBV18	TRBJ2-7	15	CASSPPGGSANEQYF	TGTGCCAGCTCACCACCAGGAGGGAGTGCCAACGAGCAGTACTTC
-	once	TRBV29-1	TRBJ2-7	15	CSVDLPGSSDYEQYF	TGCAGCGTTGATTTGCCGGGATCCTCGGACTACGAGCAGTACTTC
-	-	TRBV3-1/TRBV3-2	TRBJ1-1	15	CASSSAGRLGTEAFF	TGTGCCAGCAGCTCGGCGGGGAGGTTGGGCACTGAAGCTTTCTTT
TRBD2	-	TRBV19	TRBJ2-7	15	CASKNQRGDTYEQYF	TGTGCCAGCAAAAACCAGCGGGGGGATACCTACGAGCAGTACTTC
TRBD1	few	TRBV5-3	TRBJ2-7	15	CARSFAGTGGHGQYF	TGTGCCAGAAGCTTCGCCGGGACAGGGGGTCACGGGCAGTACTTC
TRBD1	-	TRBV4-1	TRBJ2-1	18	CASSQDDRGASAYNEQFF	TGCGCCAGCAGCCAAGATGACAGGGGGGCCAGTGCCTACAATGAGCAGTTCTTC
-	-	TRBV10-3	TRBJ2-7	14	CAISEAGSGYEQYF	TGTGCCATCAGTGAGGCAGGGTCGGGCTACGAGCAGTACTTC
-	-	TRBV30	TRBJ1-1	15	CAWSLRGHLNTEAFF	TGTGCCTGGAGCCTAAGGGGACACCTGAACACTGAAGCTTTCTTT